The clone carrying this TCR beta chain occurred many times. The source of the sample is a study of T cells in Graves' hyperthyroidism and ophthalmopathy. Study-wide context: Peripheral blood was obtained at initial diagnosis, preceding any treatment.

RNA transcripts provided the source from which TCR beta CDR3 regions were amplified. TCR CDR3 regions were first amplified by RT-PCR with HTBI primers. TCRdb redid the calling of the multiplex PCR reads with MiXCR, one entry per CDR3 protein. The sample lists hundreds of thousands of distinct CDR3 sequences, around 15% occurring once. Patients aged 18 to 65 had newly diagnosed hyperthyroidism lasting under 2 months. Patients having uncontrolled infection, another autoimmune disease, pregnancy or lactation were not included. This CDR3 spans 14 amino acids. Per the germline V gene, CDR1 is MDHEN and CDR2 is SYDVKM. With 5 bases removed from V and 5 bases from J, the gap between germline ends came to 13 bases.

The sequenced sample consisted of blood. V gene TRBV28 combines with J gene TRBJ1-5; D uncertain. The clonotype comes from a woman aged 35 to 49 with Graves' hyperthyroidism. This CDR3 is CASSPLRPDQPQHF. The CDR3 nucleotides are TGTGCCAGCAGTCCCCTGCGGCCCGATCAGCCCCAGCATTTT.